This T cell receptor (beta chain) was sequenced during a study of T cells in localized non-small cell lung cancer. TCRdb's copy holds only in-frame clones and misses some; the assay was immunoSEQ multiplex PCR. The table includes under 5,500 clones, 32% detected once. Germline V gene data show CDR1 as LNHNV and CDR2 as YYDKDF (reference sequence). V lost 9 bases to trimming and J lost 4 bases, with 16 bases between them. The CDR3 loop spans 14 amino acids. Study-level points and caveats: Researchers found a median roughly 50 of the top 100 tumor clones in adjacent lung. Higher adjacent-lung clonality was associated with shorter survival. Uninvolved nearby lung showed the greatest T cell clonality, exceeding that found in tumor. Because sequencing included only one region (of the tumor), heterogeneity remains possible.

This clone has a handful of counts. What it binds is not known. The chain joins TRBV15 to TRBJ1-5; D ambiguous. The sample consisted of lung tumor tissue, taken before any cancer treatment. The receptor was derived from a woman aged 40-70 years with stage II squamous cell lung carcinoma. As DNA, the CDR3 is TGTGCCACTCGCAGCTTCGGGGATAATCAGCCCCAGCATTTT. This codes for CATRSFGDNQPQHF.